Many counts were recorded for the clone carrying this T cell receptor beta chain. Amplifying from RNA transcripts, the study obtained TCR beta CDR3 regions. The library came from an HTBI-primed first-round RT-PCR and a second-round multiplex PCR. One entry per CDR3 protein, called by TCRdb with MiXCR from the multiplex PCR reads. This sample has some 390,000 distinct CDR3 sequences, with 18% found just once. The data were obtained in a study of Graves' ophthalmopathy and Graves' hyperthyroidism. The V and J ends lost 1 base and 2 bases respectively, with 9 bases between them. CDR3 length equals 14 residues. Germline CDR1 is LNHNV and CDR2 is YYDKDF (reference sequence).

This receptor was taken from a young woman with Graves' ophthalmopathy. The genes are TRBV15 and TRBJ2-7; a possible D gene is TRBD1 (6 bases). The specimen sequenced was peripheral blood. This chain's CDR3 is CATSRAGAAYEQYF. CDR3 DNA: TGTGCCACCAGCAGAGCAGGGGCAGCCTACGAGCAGTACTTC.